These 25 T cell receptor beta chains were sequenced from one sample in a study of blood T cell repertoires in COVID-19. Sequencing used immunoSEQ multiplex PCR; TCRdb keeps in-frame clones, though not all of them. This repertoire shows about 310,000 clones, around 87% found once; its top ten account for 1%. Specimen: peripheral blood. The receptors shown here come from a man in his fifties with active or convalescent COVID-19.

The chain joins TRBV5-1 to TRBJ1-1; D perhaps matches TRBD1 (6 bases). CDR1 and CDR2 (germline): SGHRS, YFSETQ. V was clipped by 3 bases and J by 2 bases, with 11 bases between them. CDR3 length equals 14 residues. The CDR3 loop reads CASSYEQGNTEAFF. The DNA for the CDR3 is TGCGCCAGCAGCTACGAACAGGGAAACACTGAAGCTTTCTTT.

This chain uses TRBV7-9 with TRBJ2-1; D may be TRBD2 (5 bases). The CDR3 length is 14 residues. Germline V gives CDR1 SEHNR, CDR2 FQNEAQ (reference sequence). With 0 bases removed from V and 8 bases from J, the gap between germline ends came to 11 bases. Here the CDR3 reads CASSLASPGDEQFF. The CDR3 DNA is TGTGCCAGCAGCTTAGCGTCCCCCGGGGATGAGCAGTTCTTC.

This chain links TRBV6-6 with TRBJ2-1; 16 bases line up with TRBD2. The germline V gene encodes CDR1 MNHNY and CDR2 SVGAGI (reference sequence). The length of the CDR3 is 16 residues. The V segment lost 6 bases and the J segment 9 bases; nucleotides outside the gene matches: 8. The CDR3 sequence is CASSKGTSGGAGEQFF. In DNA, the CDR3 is TGTGCCAGCAGCAAAGGGACTAGCGGGGGGGCTGGTGAGCAGTTCTTC.

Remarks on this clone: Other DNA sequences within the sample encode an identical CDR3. The CDR3 DNA is TGCGCCAGCAGCTACACCTCAGGGTCCTACGAGCAGTACTTC. This sequence encodes CASSYTSGSYEQYF. The V and J genes are TRBV5-1 and TRBJ2-7, with D possibly matching TRBD1 (5 bases). Germline V gene data show CDR1 as SGHRS and CDR2 as YFSETQ. V was cut by 3 bases and J by 1 base, with 11 bases left in between. The CDR3 runs 14 residues.

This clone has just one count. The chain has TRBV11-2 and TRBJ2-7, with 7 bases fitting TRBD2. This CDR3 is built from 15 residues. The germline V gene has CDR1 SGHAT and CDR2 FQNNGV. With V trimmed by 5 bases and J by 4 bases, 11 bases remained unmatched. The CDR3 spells CASSLLAEPQYEQYF. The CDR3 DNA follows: TGTGCCAGCAGCCTTCTAGCGGAGCCACAGTACGAGCAGTACTTC. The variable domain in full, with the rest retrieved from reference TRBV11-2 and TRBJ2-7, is EAGVAQSPRYKIIEKRQSVAFWCNPISGHATLYWYQQILGQGPKLLIQFQNNGVVDDSQLPKDRFSAERLKGVDSTLKIQPAKLEDSAVYLCASSLLAEPQYEQYFGPGTRLTVT.

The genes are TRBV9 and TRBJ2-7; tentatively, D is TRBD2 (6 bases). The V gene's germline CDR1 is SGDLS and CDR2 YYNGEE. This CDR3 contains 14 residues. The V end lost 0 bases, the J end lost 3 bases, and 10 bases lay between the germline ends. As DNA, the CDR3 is TGTGCCAGCAGCGTAGACGGGAGTGGCTACGAGCAGTACTTC. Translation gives CASSVDGSGYEQYF.

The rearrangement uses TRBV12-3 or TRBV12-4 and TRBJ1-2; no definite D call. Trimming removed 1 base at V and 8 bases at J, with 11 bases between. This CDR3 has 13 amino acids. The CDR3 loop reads CASSLGSSRGYTF. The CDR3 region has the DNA TGTGCCAGCAGTTTAGGGAGTTCGCGAGGCTACACCTTC.

The CDR3 bases are TGTGCCAGCTCACCAACAGGGGGCGCGACAGATACGCAGTATTTT. It translates to CASSPTGGATDTQYF. This chain connects TRBV18 to TRBJ2-3, with 9 bases lining up with TRBD1. Germline values: CDR1 KGHSH, CDR2 LQKENI. The CDR3 contains 15 residues. J gave up 3 bases and V 2 bases, and 3 bases lay outside the gene matches.

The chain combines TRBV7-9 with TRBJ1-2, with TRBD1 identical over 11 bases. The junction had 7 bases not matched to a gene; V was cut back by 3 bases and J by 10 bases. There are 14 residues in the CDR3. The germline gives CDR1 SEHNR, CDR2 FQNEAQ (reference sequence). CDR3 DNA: TGTGCCAGCAGCTTGGACAGGGGGCCGACAACCTACACCTTC. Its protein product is CASSLDRGPTTYTF.

CDR3 coding DNA: TGTGCCAGCAGTGTGAGACGGACAGGGGCTAACACCGGGGAGCTGTTTTTT. This codes for CASSVRRTGANTGELFF. The chain employs TRBV6-1 and TRBJ2-2; 9 bases line up with TRBD1. The germline gives CDR1 MNHNS, CDR2 SASEGT. The J segment lost 2 bases and the V segment lost 4 bases, leaving 8 bases of the junction unmatched. CDR3 length: 17 residues.

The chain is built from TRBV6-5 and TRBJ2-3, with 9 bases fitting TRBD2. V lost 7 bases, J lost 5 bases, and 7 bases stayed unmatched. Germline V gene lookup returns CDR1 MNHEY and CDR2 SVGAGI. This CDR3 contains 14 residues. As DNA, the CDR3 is TGTGCCAGCATCGTAGCGGGAGCTCTAGATACGCAGTATTTT. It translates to CASIVAGALDTQYF.

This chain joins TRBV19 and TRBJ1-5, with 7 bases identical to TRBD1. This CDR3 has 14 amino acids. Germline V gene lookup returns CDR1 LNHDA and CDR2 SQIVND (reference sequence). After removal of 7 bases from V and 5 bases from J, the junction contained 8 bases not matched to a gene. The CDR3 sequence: CASTLGTAHQPQHF. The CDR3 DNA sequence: TGTGCCAGTACCTTAGGGACAGCACATCAGCCCCAGCATTTT.

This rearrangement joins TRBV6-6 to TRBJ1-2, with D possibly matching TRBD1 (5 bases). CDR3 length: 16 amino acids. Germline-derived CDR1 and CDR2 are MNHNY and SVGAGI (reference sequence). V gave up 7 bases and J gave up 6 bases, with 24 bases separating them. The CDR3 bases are TGTGCCAGCAACCTGGCAGGGAGGAGGGATGGGAATGGCTACACCTTC. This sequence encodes CASNLAGRRDGNGYTF.

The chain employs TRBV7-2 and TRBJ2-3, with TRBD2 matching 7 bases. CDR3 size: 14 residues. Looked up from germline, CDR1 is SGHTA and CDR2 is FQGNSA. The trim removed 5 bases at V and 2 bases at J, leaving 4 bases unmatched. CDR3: CASSRGGYTDTQYF. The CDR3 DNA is TGTGCCAGCAGCCGCGGGGGTTACACAGATACGCAGTATTTT.

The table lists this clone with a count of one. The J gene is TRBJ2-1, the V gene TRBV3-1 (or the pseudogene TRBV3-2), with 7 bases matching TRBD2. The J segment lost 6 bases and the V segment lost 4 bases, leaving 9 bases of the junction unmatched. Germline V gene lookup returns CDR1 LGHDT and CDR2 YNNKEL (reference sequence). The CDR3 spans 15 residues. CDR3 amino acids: CASSLLAQQVNEQFF. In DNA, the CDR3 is TGTGCCAGCAGCCTACTAGCGCAGCAAGTCAATGAGCAGTTCTTC.

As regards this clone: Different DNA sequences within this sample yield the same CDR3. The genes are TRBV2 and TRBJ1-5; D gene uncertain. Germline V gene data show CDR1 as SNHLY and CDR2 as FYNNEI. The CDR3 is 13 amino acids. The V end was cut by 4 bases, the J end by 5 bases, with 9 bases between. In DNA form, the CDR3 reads TGTGCCAGCAGTGGGCAGTCTTATCAGCCCCAGCATTTT. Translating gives CASSGQSYQPQHF.

The CDR3 protein is CASSPIPQLYYGYTF. The CDR3 coding sequence is TGTGCCAGCAGCCCAATTCCACAGCTTTACTATGGCTACACCTTC. The V call is TRBV7-2, the J call TRBJ1-2, with D uncertain. Trimming removed 5 bases at V and 3 bases at J, with 16 bases between. Germline V CDR1 and CDR2: SGHTA, FQGNSA. The CDR3 is 15 residues long.

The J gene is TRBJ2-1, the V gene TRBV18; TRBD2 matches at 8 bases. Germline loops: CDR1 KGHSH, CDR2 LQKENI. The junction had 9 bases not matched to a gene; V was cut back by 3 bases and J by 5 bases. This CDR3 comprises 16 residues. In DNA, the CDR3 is TGTGCCAGCTCACCCCCGGGGGGGTCGATGGACAATGAGCAGTTCTTC. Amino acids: CASSPPGGSMDNEQFF.

The CDR3 loop reads CASSYSTGGKSYTF. The CDR3 nucleotides are TGTGCCAGCAGTTACTCGACAGGGGGCAAGAGCTACACCTTC. V usage is TRBV6-5 and J usage is TRBJ1-2; 10 nucleotides match TRBD1. This CDR3 has 14 amino acids. The germline V gene encodes CDR1 MNHEY and CDR2 SVGAGI. The junction had 4 bases not matched to a gene; V was cut back by 0 bases and J by 9 bases.

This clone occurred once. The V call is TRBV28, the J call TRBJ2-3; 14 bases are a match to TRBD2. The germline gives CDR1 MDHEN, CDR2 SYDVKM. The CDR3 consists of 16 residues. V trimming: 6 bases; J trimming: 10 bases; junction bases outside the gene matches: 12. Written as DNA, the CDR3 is TGTGCCAGCAGCCCCGGGACTAGCGGGAGTATGGGAGCGCAGTATTTT. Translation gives CASSPGTSGSMGAQYF.

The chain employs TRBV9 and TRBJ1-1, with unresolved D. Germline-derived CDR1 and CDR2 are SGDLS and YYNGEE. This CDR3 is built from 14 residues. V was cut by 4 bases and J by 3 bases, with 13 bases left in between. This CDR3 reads CASSSSPEDTEAFF. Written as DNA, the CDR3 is TGTGCCAGCAGCTCAAGCCCTGAAGACACTGAAGCTTTCTTT.

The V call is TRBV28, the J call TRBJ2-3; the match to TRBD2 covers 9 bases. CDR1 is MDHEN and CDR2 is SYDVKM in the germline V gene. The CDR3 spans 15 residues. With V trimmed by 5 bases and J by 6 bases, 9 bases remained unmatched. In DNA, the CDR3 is TGTGCCAGCAGTACGAATAGCGGGGGAGTCGATACGCAGTATTTT. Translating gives CASSTNSGGVDTQYF.

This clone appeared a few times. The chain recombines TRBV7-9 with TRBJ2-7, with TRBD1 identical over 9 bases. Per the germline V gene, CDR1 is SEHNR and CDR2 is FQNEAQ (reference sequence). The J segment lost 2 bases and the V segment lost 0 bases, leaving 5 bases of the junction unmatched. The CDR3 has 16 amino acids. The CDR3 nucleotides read TGTGCCAGCAGCTTAGCCGGGACAGGGACCGCCTACGAGCAGTACTTC. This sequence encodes CASSLAGTGTAYEQYF.

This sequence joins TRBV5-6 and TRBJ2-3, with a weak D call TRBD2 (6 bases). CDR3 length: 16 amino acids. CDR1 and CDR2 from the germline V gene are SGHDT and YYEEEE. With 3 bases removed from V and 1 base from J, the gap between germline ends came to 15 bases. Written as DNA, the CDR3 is TGTGCCAGCAGCTCCTTCGGGGGTCCTCGCACAGATACGCAGTATTTT. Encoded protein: CASSSFGGPRTDTQYF.

CDR3 residues: CASSFYPAGTGQETQYF. Here the CDR3 DNA reads TGCGCCAGCAGCTTCTATCCGGCGGGGACTGGTCAAGAGACCCAGTACTTC. The chain carries TRBV5-1 and TRBJ2-5, with D perhaps TRBD2 (6 bases). CDR1 and CDR2 (germline): SGHRS, YFSETQ. This CDR3 is 17 amino acids long. The V gene lost 2 bases and the J gene lost 2 bases, with 19 bases spanning the gap.